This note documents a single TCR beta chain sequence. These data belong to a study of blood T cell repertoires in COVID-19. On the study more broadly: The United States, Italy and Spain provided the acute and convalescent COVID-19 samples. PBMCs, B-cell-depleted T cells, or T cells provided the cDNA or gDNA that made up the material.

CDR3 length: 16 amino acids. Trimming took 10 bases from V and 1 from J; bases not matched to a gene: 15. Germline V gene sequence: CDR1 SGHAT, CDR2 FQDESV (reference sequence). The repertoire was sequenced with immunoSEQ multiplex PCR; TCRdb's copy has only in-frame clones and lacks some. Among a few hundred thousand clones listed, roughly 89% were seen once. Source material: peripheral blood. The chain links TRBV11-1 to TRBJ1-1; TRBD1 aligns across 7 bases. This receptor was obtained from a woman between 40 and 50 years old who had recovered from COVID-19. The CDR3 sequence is CATLMEGGLRNTEAFF. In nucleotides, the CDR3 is TGTGCCACTCTCATGGAAGGGGGCTTGAGGAACACTGAAGCTTTCTTT.